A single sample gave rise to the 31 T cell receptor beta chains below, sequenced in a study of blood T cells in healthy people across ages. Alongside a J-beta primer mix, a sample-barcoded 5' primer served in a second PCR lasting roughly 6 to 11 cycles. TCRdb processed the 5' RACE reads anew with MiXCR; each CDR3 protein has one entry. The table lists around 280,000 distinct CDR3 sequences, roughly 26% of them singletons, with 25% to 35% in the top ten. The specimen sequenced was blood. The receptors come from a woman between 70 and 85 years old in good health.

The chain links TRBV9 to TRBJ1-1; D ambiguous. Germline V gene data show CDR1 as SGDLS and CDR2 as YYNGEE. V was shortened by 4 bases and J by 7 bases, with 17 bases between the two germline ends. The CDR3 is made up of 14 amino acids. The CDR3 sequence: CASSPNPFPNEAFF. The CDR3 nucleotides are TGTGCCAGCAGCCCCAACCCCTTCCCGAATGAAGCTTTCTTT.

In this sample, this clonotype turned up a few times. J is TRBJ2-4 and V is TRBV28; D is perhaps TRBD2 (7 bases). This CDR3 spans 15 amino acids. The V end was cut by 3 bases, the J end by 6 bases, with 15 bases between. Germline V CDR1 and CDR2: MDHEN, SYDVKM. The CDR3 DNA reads TGTGCCAGCAGTTTGGGAGGGGGTTTGGGAAACATTCAGTACTTC. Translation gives CASSLGGGLGNIQYF.

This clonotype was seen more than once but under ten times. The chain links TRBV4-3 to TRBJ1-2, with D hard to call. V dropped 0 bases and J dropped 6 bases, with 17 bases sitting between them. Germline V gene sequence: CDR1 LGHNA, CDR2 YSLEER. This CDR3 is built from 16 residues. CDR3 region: CASSQDQFRGRDGYTF. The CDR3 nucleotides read TGCGCCAGCAGCCAAGATCAGTTCCGGGGAAGGGATGGCTACACCTTC.

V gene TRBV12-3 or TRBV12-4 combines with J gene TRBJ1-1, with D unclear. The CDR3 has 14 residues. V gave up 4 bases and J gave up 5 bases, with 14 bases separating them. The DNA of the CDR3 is TGTGCCAGCAGTTCGGGTATAGGTGTAACTGAAGCTTTCTTT. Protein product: CASSSGIGVTEAFF.

The DNA for the CDR3 is TGTGCCACCAGTGGTTTCGGGACTAGCGGGAGTTTTTACAATGAGCAGTTCTTC. Its translation is CATSGFGTSGSFYNEQFF. The chain recombines TRBV24-1 with TRBJ2-1; 14 bases fit TRBD2. Germline CDR1 KGHDR, CDR2 SFDVKD. The CDR3 sequence is 18 residues long. The J segment lost 4 bases and the V segment lost 5 bases, leaving 9 bases of the junction unmatched.

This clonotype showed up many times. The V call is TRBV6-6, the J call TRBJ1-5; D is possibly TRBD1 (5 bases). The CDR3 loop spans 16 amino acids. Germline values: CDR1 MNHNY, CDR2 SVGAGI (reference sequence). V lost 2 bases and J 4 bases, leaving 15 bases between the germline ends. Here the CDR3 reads CASSYGRESPNQPQHF. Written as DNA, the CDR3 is TGTGCCAGCAGTTACGGCAGGGAGTCCCCTAATCAGCCCCAGCATTTT.

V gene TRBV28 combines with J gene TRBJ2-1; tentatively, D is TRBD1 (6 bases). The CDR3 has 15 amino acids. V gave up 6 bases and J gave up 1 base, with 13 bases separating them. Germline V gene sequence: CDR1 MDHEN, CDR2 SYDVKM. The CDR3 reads CASRPRGESYNEQFF. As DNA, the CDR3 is TGTGCCAGCAGGCCCAGGGGCGAGTCCTACAATGAGCAGTTCTTC.

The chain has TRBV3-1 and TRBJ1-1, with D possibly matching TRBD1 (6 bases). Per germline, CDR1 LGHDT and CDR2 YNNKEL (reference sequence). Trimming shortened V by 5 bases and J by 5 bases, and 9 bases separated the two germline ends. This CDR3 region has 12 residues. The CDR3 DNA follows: TGTGCCAGCAGCAAGCAGGGGACTGAAGCTTTCTTT. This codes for CASSKQGTEAFF.

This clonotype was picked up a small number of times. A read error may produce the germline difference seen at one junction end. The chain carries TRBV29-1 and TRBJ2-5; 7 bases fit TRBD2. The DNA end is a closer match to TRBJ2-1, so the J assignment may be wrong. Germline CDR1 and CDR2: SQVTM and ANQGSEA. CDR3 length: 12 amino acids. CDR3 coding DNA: TGCAGCACCGGGACTATGGGTAATGGGCAGTTCTTC. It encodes CSTGTMGNGQFF.

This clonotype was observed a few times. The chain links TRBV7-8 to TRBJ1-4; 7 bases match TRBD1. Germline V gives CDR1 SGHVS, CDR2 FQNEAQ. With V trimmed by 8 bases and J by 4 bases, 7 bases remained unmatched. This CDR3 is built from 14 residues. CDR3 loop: CASSGTADNEKLFF. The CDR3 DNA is TGTGCCAGCTCCGGGACAGCGGATAATGAAAAACTGTTTTTT. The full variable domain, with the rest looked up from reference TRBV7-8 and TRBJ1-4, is GAGVSQSPRYKVAKRGQDVALRCDPISGHVSLFWYQQALGQGPEFLTYFQNEAQLDKSGLPSDRFFAERPEGSVSTLKIQRTQQEDSAVYLCASSGTADNEKLFFGSGTQLSVL.

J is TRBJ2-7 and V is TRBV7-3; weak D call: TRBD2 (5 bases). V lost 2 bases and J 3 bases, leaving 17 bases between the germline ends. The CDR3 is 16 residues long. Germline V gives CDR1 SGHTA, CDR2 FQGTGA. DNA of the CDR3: TGTGCCAGCAGCTTATACGGGAACCTAGAGTACTACGAGCAGTACTTC. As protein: CASSLYGNLEYYEQYF.

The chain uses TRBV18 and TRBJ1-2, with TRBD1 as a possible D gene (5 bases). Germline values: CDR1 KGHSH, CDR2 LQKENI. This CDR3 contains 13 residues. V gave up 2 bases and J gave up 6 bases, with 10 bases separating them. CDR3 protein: CASSPSQGDGYTF. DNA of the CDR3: TGTGCCAGCTCACCATCGCAGGGCGATGGCTACACCTTC.

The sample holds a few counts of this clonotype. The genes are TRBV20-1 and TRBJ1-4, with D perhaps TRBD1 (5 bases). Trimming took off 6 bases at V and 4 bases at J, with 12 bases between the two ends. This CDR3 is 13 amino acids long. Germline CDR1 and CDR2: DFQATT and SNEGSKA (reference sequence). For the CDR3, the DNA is TGCAGTGCCAGACAGAACAATAATGAAAAACTGTTTTTT. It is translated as CSARQNNNEKLFF.

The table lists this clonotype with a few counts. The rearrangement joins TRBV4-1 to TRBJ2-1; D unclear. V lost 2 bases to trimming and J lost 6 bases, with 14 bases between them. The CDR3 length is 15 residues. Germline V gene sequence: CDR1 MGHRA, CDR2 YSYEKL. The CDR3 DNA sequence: TGCGCCAGCAGCCAACTTAGACCCGTCGGCAATGAGCAGTTCTTC. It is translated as CASSQLRPVGNEQFF.

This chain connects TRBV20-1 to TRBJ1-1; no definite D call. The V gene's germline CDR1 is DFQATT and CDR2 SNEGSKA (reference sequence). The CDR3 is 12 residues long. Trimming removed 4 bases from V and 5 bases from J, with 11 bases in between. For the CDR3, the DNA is TGCAGTGCTATGGAGGAGGTTACTGAAGCTTTCTTT. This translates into CSAMEEVTEAFF.

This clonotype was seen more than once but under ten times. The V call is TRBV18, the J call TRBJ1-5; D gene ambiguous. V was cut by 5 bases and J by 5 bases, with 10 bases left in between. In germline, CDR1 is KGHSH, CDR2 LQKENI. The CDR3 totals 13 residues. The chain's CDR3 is CASSSEVDQPQHF. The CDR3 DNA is TGTGCCAGCTCATCCGAAGTGGATCAGCCCCAGCATTTT. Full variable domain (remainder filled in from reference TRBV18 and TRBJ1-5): NAGVMQNPRHLVRRRGQEARLRCSPMKGHSHVYWYRQLPEEGLKFMVYLQKENIIDESGMPKERFSAEFPKEGPSILRIQQVVRGDSAAYFCASSSEVDQPQHFGDGTRLSIL.

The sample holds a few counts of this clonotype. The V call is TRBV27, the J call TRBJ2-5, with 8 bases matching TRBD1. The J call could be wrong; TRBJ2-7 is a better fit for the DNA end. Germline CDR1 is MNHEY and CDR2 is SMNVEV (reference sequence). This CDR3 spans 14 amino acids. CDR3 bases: TGTGCCAGCAGTAGCCGGGACAGGTCCTACGAGCAGTACTTC. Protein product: CASSSRDRSYEQYF.

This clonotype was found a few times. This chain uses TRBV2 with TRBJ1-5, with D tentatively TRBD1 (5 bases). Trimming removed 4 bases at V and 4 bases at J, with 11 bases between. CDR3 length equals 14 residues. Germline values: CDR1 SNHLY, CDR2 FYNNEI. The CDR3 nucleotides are TGTGCCAGCAGTGTCGCGGGACCTAATCAGCCCCAGCATTTT. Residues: CASSVAGPNQPQHF.

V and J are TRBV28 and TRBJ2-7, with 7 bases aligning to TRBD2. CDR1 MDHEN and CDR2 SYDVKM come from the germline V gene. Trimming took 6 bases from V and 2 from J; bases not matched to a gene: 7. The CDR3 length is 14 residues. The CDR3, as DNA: TGTGCCAGCAGAAAAGGGGAGGGTACCTACGAGCAGTACTTC. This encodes CASRKGEGTYEQYF.

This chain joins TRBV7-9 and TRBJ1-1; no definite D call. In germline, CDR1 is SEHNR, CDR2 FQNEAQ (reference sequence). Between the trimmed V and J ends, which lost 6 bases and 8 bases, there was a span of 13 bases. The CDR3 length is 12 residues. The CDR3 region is CASRRVDWEAFF. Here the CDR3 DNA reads TGTGCCAGCAGACGGGTCGATTGGGAAGCTTTCTTT.

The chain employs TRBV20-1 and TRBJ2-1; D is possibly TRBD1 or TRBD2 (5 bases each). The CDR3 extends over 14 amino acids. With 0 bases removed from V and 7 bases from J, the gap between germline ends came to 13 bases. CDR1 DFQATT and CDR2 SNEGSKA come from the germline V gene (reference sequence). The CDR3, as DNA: TGCAGTGCTAGAGATCACAGGACTTGGAATGAGCAGTTCTTC. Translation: CSARDHRTWNEQFF.

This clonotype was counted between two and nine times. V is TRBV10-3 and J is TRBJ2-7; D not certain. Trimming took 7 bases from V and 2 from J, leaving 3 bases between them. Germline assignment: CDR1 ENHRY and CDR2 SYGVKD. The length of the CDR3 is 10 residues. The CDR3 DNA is TGTGCCATCATCCCCTACGAGCAGTACTTC. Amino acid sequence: CAIIPYEQYF.

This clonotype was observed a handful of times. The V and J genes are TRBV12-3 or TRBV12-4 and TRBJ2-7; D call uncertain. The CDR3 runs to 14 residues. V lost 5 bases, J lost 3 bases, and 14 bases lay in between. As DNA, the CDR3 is TGTGCCAGCAGTAATCCGGGCCTAGACTACGAGCAGTACTTC. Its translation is CASSNPGLDYEQYF.

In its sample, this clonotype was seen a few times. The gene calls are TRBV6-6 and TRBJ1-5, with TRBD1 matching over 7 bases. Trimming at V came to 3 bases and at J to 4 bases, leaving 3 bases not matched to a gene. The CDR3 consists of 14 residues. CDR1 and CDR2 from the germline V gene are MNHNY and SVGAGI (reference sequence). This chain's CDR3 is CASSYRQGNQPQHF. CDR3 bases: TGTGCCAGCAGTTATCGACAGGGTAATCAGCCCCAGCATTTT.

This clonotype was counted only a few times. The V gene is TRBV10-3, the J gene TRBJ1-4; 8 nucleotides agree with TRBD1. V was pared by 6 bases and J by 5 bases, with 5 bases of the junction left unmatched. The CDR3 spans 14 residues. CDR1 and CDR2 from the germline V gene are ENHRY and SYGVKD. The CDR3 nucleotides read TGTGCCATCAGAGGGACAGGCGACAATGAAAAACTGTTTTTT. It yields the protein CAIRGTGDNEKLFF.

The CDR3 bases are TGTGCCAGCAGCTATGGACTAGAAATCACCGAGCAGTACTTC. Translated: CASSYGLEITEQYF. The chain carries TRBV7-9 and TRBJ2-5; 7 bases are a match to TRBD2. The J call is in doubt because the DNA end fits TRBJ2-7 better. The CDR3 extends over 14 amino acids. Germline lookup yields CDR1 SEHNR and CDR2 FQNEAQ (reference sequence).

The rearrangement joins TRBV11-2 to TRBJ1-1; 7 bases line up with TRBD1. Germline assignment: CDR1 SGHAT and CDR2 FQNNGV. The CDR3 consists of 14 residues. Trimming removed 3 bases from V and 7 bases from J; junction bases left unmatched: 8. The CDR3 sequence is CASSFPTGRIEAFF. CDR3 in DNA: TGTGCCAGCAGCTTCCCGACAGGGCGAATTGAAGCTTTCTTT.

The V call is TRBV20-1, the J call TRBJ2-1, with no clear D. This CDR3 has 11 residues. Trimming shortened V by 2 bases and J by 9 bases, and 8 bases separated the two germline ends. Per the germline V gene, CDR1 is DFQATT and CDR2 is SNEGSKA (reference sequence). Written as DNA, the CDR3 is TGCAGTGCTAGATCCGGGCCTGAGCAGTTCTTC. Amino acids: CSARSGPEQFF.

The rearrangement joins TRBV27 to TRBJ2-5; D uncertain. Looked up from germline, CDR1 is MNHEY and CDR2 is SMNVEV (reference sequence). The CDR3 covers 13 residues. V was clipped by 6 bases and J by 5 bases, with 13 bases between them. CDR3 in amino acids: CASSRYAFETQYF. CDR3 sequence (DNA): TGTGCCAGCAGCCGATATGCCTTTGAGACCCAGTACTTC.

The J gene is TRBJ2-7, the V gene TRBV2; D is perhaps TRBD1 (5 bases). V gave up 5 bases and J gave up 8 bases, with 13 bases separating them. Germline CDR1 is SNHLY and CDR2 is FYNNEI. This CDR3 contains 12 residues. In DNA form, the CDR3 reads TGTGCCAGCAGTCTCTTTAGGGGCAAGCAGTACTTC. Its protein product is CASSLFRGKQYF.

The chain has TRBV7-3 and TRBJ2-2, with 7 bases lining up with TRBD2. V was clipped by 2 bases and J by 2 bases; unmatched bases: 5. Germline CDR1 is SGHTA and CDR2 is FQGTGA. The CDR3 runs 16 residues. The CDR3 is CASSLQAAGNTGELFF. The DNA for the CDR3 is TGTGCCAGCAGCTTACAGGCAGCGGGAAACACCGGGGAGCTGTTTTTT.